This is a list of T cell receptor beta chains from one sample in a study of shared clonotypes between healthy human individuals. Clones were sequenced by immunoSEQ multiplex PCR, and TCRdb holds only the in-frame ones, with some missing. The table has some 2.1 million clones, about 94% seen once; the top ten hold 0.9% to 1.3%. The sequenced sample was naive CD8+ T cells sorted from blood. These receptors originate from a man in his late teens or twenties in good health. CDR3s include the opening cysteine and the closing phenylalanine or tryptophan. Fields, in order: CDR3 DNA, CDR3 protein, J gene, D gene, clone size, V gene. The D gene is left open where the match is weak. Size is stated for part of the rows, as once, few or many counts, or as a class when the clone is expanded.

TGCGCCAGCAGCCAAAAGCGGGGGGCCCGGGATGAGCAGTTCTTC | CASSQKRGARDEQFF | TRBJ2-1 | TRBD2 | - | TRBV4-1
TGTGCCAGCAGCTTAGAGGGAGGGCTAGCGGGTTTGGAGACCCAGTACTTC | CASSLEGGLAGLETQYF | TRBJ2-5 | TRBD2 | - | TRBV11-2
TGTGCCAGCACCTTAATAGGGGGCGAGGAGACCCAGTACTTC | CASTLIGGEETQYF | TRBJ2-5 | TRBD1 | once | TRBV7-9
TGCGCCAGCAGCATCGTAAGTGGGCGGCGAGCTTTCTTT | CASSIVSGRRAFF | TRBJ1-1 | - | - | TRBV5-1
TGTGCCAGCAGTTTAAGGGGCGGTTACAATGAGCAGTTCTTC | CASSLRGGYNEQFF | TRBJ2-1 | - | - | TRBV27
TGTGCCAGCAGCTTAGATCCCCCTCCGGGGCTACACTACAATGAGCAGTTCTTC | CASSLDPPPGLHYNEQFF | TRBJ2-1 | - | once | TRBV11-3
TGTGCCAGCAGTCTCTTGGGCGGGAGCAATGAGCAGTTCTTC | CASSLLGGSNEQFF | TRBJ2-1 | TRBD2 | - | TRBV6-5
TGTGCCAGTAGTCATAGCGGGCTCCCGAACACCGGGGAGCTGTTTTTT | CASSHSGLPNTGELFF | TRBJ2-2 | TRBD2 | - | TRBV19
TGTGCCAGCAGCTTAGGGGTGTCCTACGAGCAGTACTTC | CASSLGVSYEQYF | TRBJ2-7 | - | - | TRBV13
TGTGCCAGCAGTCTTATTCTAGCGGTGAGCTCCTACAATGAGCAGTTCTTC | CASSLILAVSSYNEQFF | TRBJ2-1 | TRBD2 | - | TRBV28
TGCGCCAGCAGCTTGGACAAGGGGGCTCGACATGAGCAGTTCTTC | CASSLDKGARHEQFF | TRBJ2-1 | TRBD1 | - | TRBV5-1
TGTGCCAGCAGCAATGTGCCTCCCTATGGCTACACCTTC | CASSNVPPYGYTF | TRBJ1-2 | - | - | TRBV27
TGTGCCAGCAGCTCCGTCGATACGCAGTATTTT | CASSSVDTQYF | TRBJ2-3 | - | once | TRBV7-9
TGCGCCAGCAGCCAAGATTTCCTGACAGGGAGAGAGCAGTACTTC | CASSQDFLTGREQYF | TRBJ2-7 | TRBD1 | - | TRBV4-1
TGTGCCAGCAGCTTTCATTTAGCGGGAGGAGAGACCCAGTACTTC | CASSFHLAGGETQYF | TRBJ2-5 | TRBD2 | - | TRBV7-2
TGCAGCGTTTCGACAGTTACTACATACAATGAGCAGTTCTTC | CSVSTVTTYNEQFF | TRBJ2-1 | - | - | TRBV29-1
TGCAGCGTTGGAGATCAGGGTGAAGCTGAAGCTTTCTTT | CSVGDQGEAEAFF | TRBJ1-1 | - | - | TRBV29-1
TGTGCCAGCAGCCAAGATCCGGGTAGCGGGACCTACGAGCAGTACTTC | CASSQDPGSGTYEQYF | TRBJ2-7 | TRBD2 | - | TRBV4-2
TGTGCCAGCTTCGGGACAGAAGAAAACATTCAGTACTTC | CASFGTEENIQYF | TRBJ2-4 | TRBD1 | - | TRBV5-4